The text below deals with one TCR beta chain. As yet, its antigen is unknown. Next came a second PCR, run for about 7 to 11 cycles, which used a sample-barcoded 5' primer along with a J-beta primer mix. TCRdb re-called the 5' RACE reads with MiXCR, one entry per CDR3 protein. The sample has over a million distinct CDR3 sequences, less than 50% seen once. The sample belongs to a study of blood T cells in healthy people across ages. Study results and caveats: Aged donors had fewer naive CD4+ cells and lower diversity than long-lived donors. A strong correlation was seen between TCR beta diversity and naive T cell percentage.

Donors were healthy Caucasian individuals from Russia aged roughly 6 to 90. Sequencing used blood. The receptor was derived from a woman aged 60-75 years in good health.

The CDR3 region has the DNA TGTGCCATCACGAGTCTAGGCTACGAGCAGTACTTC. Protein product: CAITSLGYEQYF. The chain has TRBV10-3 and TRBJ2-7, with D uncertain. Germline V CDR1 and CDR2: ENHRY, SYGVKD. CDR3 length: 12 amino acids. Trimming pared 7 bases from V and 3 bases from J, leaving 10 bases between.